This T cell receptor beta chain was sequenced for a study of cytomegalovirus exposure and HLA in healthy donors. Whole-study context: The approximately 120 validation repertoires matched the approximately 700 first-cohort repertoires in platform, a later analysis reported.

Among the roughly 110 subjects of the validation cohort, separate from the approximately 700-subject first cohort, were the donors. The table came from immunoSEQ multiplex PCR; TCRdb's copy has only in-frame clones and leaves some out. The profile shows almost 200,000 clones, about 81% of them singletons. The TCR was taken from a woman in her 30s in good health and CMV-seronegative. The specimen was PBMCs.

CDR3 in DNA: TGTGCCAGCACCCCCCTCTTCTCGGCTGAAGCTTTCTTT. This encodes CASTPLFSAEAFF. This chain uses TRBV6-6 with TRBJ1-1; D is uncertain. V was shortened by 7 bases and J by 6 bases, with 15 bases between the two germline ends. In germline, CDR1 is MNHNY, CDR2 SVGAGI (reference sequence). The CDR3 is made up of 13 amino acids.